These 13 T cell receptor beta chains originate from one sample sequenced in a study of Graves' ophthalmopathy and Graves' hyperthyroidism. Amplifying from RNA transcripts, the study obtained TCR beta CDR3 regions. The workflow started with a first-round RT-PCR run with HTBI primers and then moved on to a second-round multiplex PCR. TCRdb processed the multiplex PCR reads anew with MiXCR; each CDR3 protein has one entry. The table has a few hundred thousand distinct CDR3 sequences, about 17% seen once. The sample taken for sequencing was peripheral blood. These receptors originate from an adult woman with stable Graves' hyperthyroidism.

This clonotype was seen at least ten times. The rearrangement uses TRBV12-5 and TRBJ2-2; TRBD2 might be the D (5 bases). The CDR3 runs to 19 residues. CDR1 and CDR2 (germline): LGHNT, FRNRAP. The V end was cut by 0 bases, the J end by 0 bases, with 17 bases between. CDR3 DNA sequence: TGTGCTAGTGGTTTGGTATATTCCGGCGTCGGGGCGAACACCGGGGAGCTGTTTTTT. Translated: CASGLVYSGVGANTGELFF.

Ten or more counts support this clonotype. This chain links TRBV19 with TRBJ1-6, with 7 positions matching TRBD1. In germline, CDR1 is LNHDA, CDR2 SQIVND (reference sequence). The ends lost 7 bases at V and 7 bases at J; junction bases unmatched: 7. CDR3 size: 14 residues. CDR3 DNA sequence: TGTGCCAGTACCGAGGGGGCGCAGAATTCACCCCTCCACTTT. It encodes CASTEGAQNSPLHF. The full variable domain, completed using reference TRBV19 and TRBJ1-6, is DGGITQSPKYLFRKEGQNVTLSCEQNLNHDAMYWYRQDPGQGLRLIYYSQIVNDFQKGDIAEGYSVSREKKESFPLTVTSAQKNPTAFYLCASTEGAQNSPLHFGNGTRLTVT.

This sequence joins TRBV28 and TRBJ2-5; TRBD1 matches 7 bases. Trimming removed 7 bases from V and 1 base from J; junction bases left unmatched: 6. Germline CDR1 is MDHEN and CDR2 is SYDVKM. This CDR3 has 14 amino acids. DNA of the CDR3: TGTGCCAGCAACAGGGGTGGGAGCCAAGAGACCCAGTACTTC. Translating it yields CASNRGGSQETQYF.

This clonotype showed up many times. DNA for the CDR3: TGTGCCAGCAGTGTGCCCACTAGCGGGAACTACGAGCAGTACTTC. Translation: CASSVPTSGNYEQYF. The chain employs TRBV6-1 and TRBJ2-7, with 10 nucleotides matching TRBD2. This CDR3 has 15 residues. Trimming at V came to 4 bases and at J to 3 bases, leaving 6 bases not matched to a gene. CDR1 is MNHNS, CDR2 SASEGT, per germline.

This clonotype was seen repeatedly, ten times or more. The CDR3 bases are TGTGCCAGCAGCCCGCCCCTGTGGGTTGACGTCTACGAGCAGTACTTC. Its translation is CASSPPLWVDVYEQYF. The rearrangement joins TRBV7-8 to TRBJ2-7; no clear D gene. The CDR3 has 16 residues. Trimming took 5 bases from V and 3 from J, leaving 20 bases between them. Germline CDR1 reads SGHVS; CDR2 reads FQNEAQ.

Ten or more counts support this clonotype. The gene calls are TRBV18 and TRBJ2-7; 10 bases line up with TRBD1. Germline CDR1 reads KGHSH; CDR2 reads LQKENI. The length of the CDR3 is 14 residues. Trimming cost V 8 bases and J 2 bases; bases outside gene matches: 6. In nucleotides, the CDR3 is TGTGCCAGCAGCCCGGGACAGGGGACCTACGAGCAGTACTTC. Protein: CASSPGQGTYEQYF. Using reference TRBV18 and TRBJ2-7 for the parts outside the CDR3, the full variable domain is NAGVMQNPRHLVRRRGQEARLRCSPMKGHSHVYWYRQLPEEGLKFMVYLQKENIIDESGMPKERFSAEFPKEGPSILRIQQVVRGDSAAYFCASSPGQGTYEQYFGPGTRLTVT.

Ten or more counts support this clonotype. This chain uses TRBV4-3 with TRBJ1-5, with D hard to call. From germline, CDR1 is LGHNA and CDR2 YSLEER. V dropped 2 bases and J dropped 7 bases, with 12 bases sitting between them. CDR3 length: 14 amino acids. The CDR3, as DNA: TGCGCCAGCAGCCAAACAGAGTCAGGCCAGCCCCAGCATTTT. This sequence encodes CASSQTESGQPQHF.

The gene calls are TRBV27 and TRBJ2-7; no definite D call. The germline V gene has CDR1 MNHEY and CDR2 SMNVEV (reference sequence). The CDR3 consists of 12 residues. The germline V and J ends were trimmed by 6 bases and 6 bases, with 12 bases remaining between them. The CDR3 is CASRRSPREQYF. The DNA of the CDR3 is TGTGCCAGCAGACGGTCCCCCCGCGAGCAGTACTTC.

The V call is TRBV15, the J call TRBJ2-3, with TRBD2 matching over 13 bases. The CDR3 sequence is 20 residues long. Germline loops: CDR1 LNHNV, CDR2 YYDKDF (reference sequence). V lost 0 bases and J lost 1; bases outside the gene matches: 10. The DNA for the CDR3 is TGTGCCACCAGCAGAGATCTAACTAGCGGGAGGGCCGGCGGCACAGATACGCAGTATTTT. Its translation is CATSRDLTSGRAGGTDTQYF.

CDR3 residues: CASSSGTKDGYTF. CDR3 coding DNA: TGTGCCAGCAGTTCCGGGACGAAAGATGGCTACACCTTC. V gene TRBV12-3 or TRBV12-4 combines with J gene TRBJ1-2; D is possibly TRBD1 (5 bases). Trimming pared 4 bases from V and 6 bases from J, leaving 12 bases between. This CDR3 has 13 amino acids.

This clonotype has at least ten counts. The chain carries TRBV6-1 and TRBJ2-7, with 9 bases lining up with TRBD2. CDR1 MNHNS and CDR2 SASEGT come from the germline V gene. With 4 bases clipped from V and 3 bases from J, the junction kept 4 bases outside the gene matches. The CDR3 extends over 14 amino acids. The CDR3 protein is CASSGTSENYEQYF. The CDR3 nucleotides are TGTGCCAGCAGTGGGACTAGCGAAAACTACGAGCAGTACTTC.

This clonotype showed up many times. V and J are TRBV10-1 and TRBJ1-6; D unclear. The germline gives CDR1 WNHNN, CDR2 SYGVQD (reference sequence). Trimming removed 1 base at V and 9 bases at J, with 7 bases between. CDR3 length: 13 residues. DNA of the CDR3: TGCGCCAGCAGTGAGTTCGCAGGTTCACCCCTCCACTTT. Its protein product is CASSEFAGSPLHF.

This clonotype was seen many times. The chain joins TRBV5-1 to TRBJ2-7; 9 nucleotides match TRBD2. J was trimmed by 7 bases and V by 7 bases; bases with no gene match: 15. Germline V gene data show CDR1 as SGHRS and CDR2 as YFSETQ. CDR3 length: 15 residues. CDR3 sequence: CASAEVSGRPQEQYF. The CDR3 bases are TGCGCCAGCGCGGAGGTGAGCGGGAGGCCCCAGGAGCAGTACTTC.